These T cell receptor beta chains were read from a single sample in a study of radiotherapy plus CTLA-4 blockade in lung cancer. Sequencing used immunoSEQ multiplex PCR; TCRdb keeps in-frame clones, though not all of them. The sample shows 95,000 to 150,000 clones, 90% of them seen only once. The sequencing used peripheral blood, collected from a patient treated with radiotherapy plus ipilimumab. Source of these receptors: a human donor with non-small cell lung cancer that progressed on radiotherapy plus ipilimumab. Each CDR3 is given with its conserved first and last residue. A D gene is named only where the DNA matches it firmly. Size is omitted from some rows. Given values are once, few, many or a class for expanded clones.

clone_size	v_call	d_call	j_call	cdr3_aa	cdr3_nt
-	TRBV27	TRBD2	TRBJ2-7	CASRQRGVSYEQYF	TGTGCCAGCCGACAACGGGGGGTTTCCTACGAGCAGTACTTC
-	TRBV6-5	-	TRBJ1-4	CASRGRTGAGEKLFF	TGTGCCAGCAGGGGCCGGACGGGAGCAGGTGAAAAACTGTTTTTT
-	TRBV6-5	-	TRBJ2-5	CASTQLPQETQYF	TGTGCCAGCACTCAGCTACCCCAAGAGACCCAGTACTTC
-	TRBV6-5	-	TRBJ1-4	CASSPGRQTNEKLFF	TGTGCCAGCAGTCCGGGAAGGCAAACTAATGAAAAACTGTTTTTT
-	TRBV13	-	TRBJ2-1	CASTLGLEDIEQFF	TGTGCCAGCACCCTGGGACTGGAGGACATTGAGCAGTTCTTC
-	TRBV6-1	-	TRBJ2-1	CASRPGLYNEQFF	TGTGCCAGCCGTCCAGGACTCTACAATGAGCAGTTCTTC
-	TRBV30	-	TRBJ2-1	CAWSAAGKGHEQFF	TGTGCCTGGAGTGCGGCAGGCAAGGGCCATGAGCAGTTCTTC
-	TRBV30	-	TRBJ2-1	CAWSVIGSYNEQFF	TGTGCCTGGAGTGTAATCGGGAGCTACAATGAGCAGTTCTTC
-	TRBV28	-	TRBJ2-1	CASSFSGGGNEQFF	TGTGCCAGCAGTTTTTCCGGAGGGGGTAATGAGCAGTTCTTC
once	TRBV11-2	TRBD2	TRBJ2-1	CASSLSTSGNNEQFF	TGTGCCAGCAGCTTATCTACTAGCGGGAACAATGAGCAGTTCTTC
-	TRBV29-1	-	TRBJ2-3	CSVKAAREMDTQYF	TGCAGCGTGAAGGCGGCGCGGGAAATGGATACGCAGTATTTT
-	TRBV7-9	-	TRBJ1-4	CASSFVATNEKLFF	TGTGCCAGCAGCTTTGTAGCCACTAATGAAAAACTGTTTTTT
-	TRBV19	TRBD2	TRBJ2-1	CASSALGAGGNEQFF	TGTGCCAGTAGTGCCCTCGGGGCGGGAGGCAATGAGCAGTTCTTC
once	TRBV5-4	-	TRBJ1-1	CASSRNLRNTEAFF	TGTGCCAGCAGCCGGAATTTGAGGAACACTGAAGCTTTCTTT
once	TRBV5-4	-	TRBJ1-1	CASSRDSLGTEAFF	TGTGCCAGCAGCCGAGACTCTCTGGGCACTGAAGCTTTCTTT
-	TRBV7-9	-	TRBJ1-2	CASSLNLREGVGGYTF	TGTGCCAGCAGCTTAAACCTCCGGGAAGGAGTGGGTGGCTACACCTTC
-	TRBV5-6	-	TRBJ2-3	CASSRGPTYTDTQYF	TGTGCCAGCAGCAGGGGACCGACCTACACAGATACGCAGTATTTT
-	TRBV18	-	TRBJ2-7	CASSPISGRTYEQYF	TGTGCCAGCTCACCAATCAGTGGGAGGACCTACGAGCAGTACTTC
-	TRBV5-1	TRBD1	TRBJ2-3	CASSLVGGARIDTQYF	TGCGCCAGCAGCTTGGTAGGGGGCGCGAGAATAGATACGCAGTATTTT
-	TRBV19	-	TRBJ1-5	CASSQGQGESPQHF	TGTGCCAGTAGTCAAGGGCAGGGAGAATCGCCCCAGCATTTT
-	TRBV6-6	TRBD2	TRBJ2-1	CASSPRLAGDIDEQFF	TGTGCCAGCAGTCCCCGACTAGCGGGAGACATAGATGAGCAGTTCTTC
-	TRBV9	TRBD2	TRBJ2-3	CASSVKGTSGRTDTQYF	TGTGCCAGCAGCGTTAAAGGGACTAGCGGACGCACAGATACGCAGTATTTT
-	TRBV20-1	-	TRBJ1-1	CSARGTDETFF	TGCAGTGCTAGAGGGACCGACGAGACTTTCTTT
-	TRBV5-1	-	TRBJ1-2	CASSFVGREYYGYTF	TGCGCCAGCAGCTTTGTCGGCAGAGAGTACTATGGCTACACCTTC
-	TRBV12-5	-	TRBJ2-7	CASGLGEADEQYF	TGTGCTAGTGGTTTAGGGGAAGCCGACGAGCAGTACTTC
-	TRBV19	TRBD2	TRBJ2-1	CASSIVAGVSGNEQFF	TGTGCCAGTAGTATAGTGGCGGGAGTTAGCGGCAATGAGCAGTTCTTC
-	TRBV7-2	-	TRBJ2-7	CASSLPSEAYEQYF	TGTGCCAGCAGCCTACCTAGCGAGGCCTACGAGCAGTACTTC
-	TRBV12-5	-	TRBJ2-2	CASPNGELFF	TGTGCTAGCCCTAACGGGGAGCTGTTTTTT
once	TRBV30	TRBD1	TRBJ1-1	CAFYDRGFTNTEAFF	TGTGCCTTCTACGACAGGGGTTTTACGAACACTGAAGCTTTCTTT
-	TRBV27	-	TRBJ1-1	CASSRPRQEAFF	TGTGCCAGCAGCCGCCCGCGGCAGGAAGCTTTCTTT
few	TRBV5-4	-	TRBJ2-7	CASSLEGQLYEQYF	TGTGCCAGCAGCTTGGAAGGACAGTTGTACGAGCAGTACTTC
-	TRBV5-1	TRBD1	TRBJ1-2	CASSLRTGGSDYGYTF	TGCGCCAGCAGCTTACGGACAGGGGGCTCCGACTATGGCTACACCTTC
-	TRBV29-1	-	TRBJ2-6	CSVESGGANVLTF	TGCAGCGTTGAATCGGGGGGGGCCAACGTCCTGACTTTC
-	TRBV7-9	TRBD1	TRBJ2-5	CASSFSTEGQGETQYF	TGTGCCAGCAGCTTCTCCACCGAAGGACAGGGAGAGACCCAGTACTTC
-	TRBV7-2	-	TRBJ1-3	CASSLESSGNTIYF	TGTGCCAGCAGCTTAGAATCTTCTGGAAACACCATATATTTT
-	TRBV19	-	TRBJ2-3	CASSLVRSDTQYF	TGTGCCAGTAGTCTTGTACGTTCAGATACGCAGTATTTT
-	TRBV9	-	TRBJ1-1	CASSPPPDRLNTEAFF	TGTGCCAGCAGCCCCCCTCCAGACAGACTGAACACTGAAGCTTTCTTT
-	TRBV5-4	-	TRBJ2-1	CASSLGPVNEQFF	TGTGCCAGCAGCTTGGGGCCAGTCAATGAGCAGTTCTTC
-	TRBV5-6	-	TRBJ1-5	CASSAGGNQPQHF	TGTGCCAGCAGCGCCGGCGGCAATCAGCCCCAGCATTTT
-	TRBV2	TRBD1	TRBJ1-1	CASSRQGLSTEAFF	TGTGCCAGCAGTAGACAGGGGCTGAGCACTGAAGCTTTCTTT
-	TRBV12-5	-	TRBJ2-7	CRRDAYEQYF	TGCCGGCGGGACGCCTACGAGCAGTACTTC
-	TRBV5-1	TRBD1	TRBJ1-2	CASSFTIPGQGAVDYGYTF	TGCGCCAGCAGCTTCACCATACCGGGACAGGGGGCCGTCGACTATGGCTACACCTTC
-	TRBV5-1	TRBD1	TRBJ2-7	CASSREGQGNYEQYF	TGCGCCAGCAGCAGAGAGGGACAGGGGAACTACGAGCAGTACTTC
-	TRBV19	-	TRBJ1-4	CASSVTENEKLFF	TGTGCCAGTAGTGTGACGGAGAATGAAAAACTGTTTTTT
-	TRBV19	-	TRBJ1-2	CASSKGLRLRDYGYTF	TGTGCCAGTAGTAAGGGCCTCAGACTTAGAGACTATGGCTACACCTTC
-	TRBV2	-	TRBJ2-2	CASSEGEGVTGELFF	TGTGCCAGCAGCGAAGGGGAGGGGGTCACCGGGGAGCTGTTTTTT
-	TRBV10-3	TRBD1	TRBJ1-3	CAISRGQVENTIYF	TGTGCCATCAGTAGAGGACAGGTCGAAAACACCATATATTTT
-	TRBV9	-	TRBJ1-1	CASSVATGRDTEAFF	TGTGCCAGCAGCGTAGCTACTGGTCGGGACACTGAAGCTTTCTTT
-	TRBV19	TRBD2	TRBJ2-5	CASRPSGIETQYF	TGTGCCAGTAGGCCCAGCGGGATCGAGACCCAGTACTTC
-	TRBV7-2	-	TRBJ2-3	CASSLGLATDTQYF	TGTGCCAGCAGCTTAGGGCTAGCCACAGATACGCAGTATTTT
-	TRBV7-8	-	TRBJ1-5	CASSFDTGYNQPQHF	TGTGCCAGCAGCTTCGATACAGGGTACAATCAGCCCCAGCATTTT
-	TRBV5-4	-	TRBJ1-1	CASSAYSVWDTEAFF	TGTGCCAGCAGCGCCTACAGCGTTTGGGACACTGAAGCTTTCTTT
-	TRBV18	-	TRBJ2-2	CASSPGAQMGNTGELFF	TGTGCCAGCTCACCGGGGGCACAAATGGGAAACACCGGGGAGCTGTTTTTT
-	TRBV28	-	TRBJ2-1	CASSSRTNEQFF	TGTGCCAGCAGTTCCCGGACCAATGAGCAGTTCTTC
-	TRBV9	-	TRBJ2-1	CASSPRTIYNEQFF	TGTGCCAGCAGCCCCAGGACAATTTACAATGAGCAGTTCTTC
-	TRBV20-1	-	TRBJ2-5	CSAQLGETQYF	TGCAGTGCCCAGTTGGGAGAGACCCAGTACTTC
-	TRBV10-3	TRBD2	TRBJ2-1	CAISESKIAGGEEQFF	TGTGCCATCAGTGAGTCGAAAATAGCGGGAGGGGAGGAGCAGTTCTTC
-	TRBV7-9	-	TRBJ1-5	CASSPGGSNQPQHF	TGTGCCAGCAGCCCAGGAGGTAGCAATCAGCCCCAGCATTTT
-	TRBV7-8	TRBD1	TRBJ1-2	CASSLGQILLSANYGYTF	TGTGCCAGCAGCTTGGGACAGATTTTACTATCAGCTAACTATGGCTACACCTTC